The 22 T cell receptor beta chains presented below share a single source sample, sequenced in a study of CD8 T cells in Susac syndrome. With random hexamers, roughly 0.45 to 1 ug RNA was reverse transcribed. TCRdb re-derived calls from the immunoSEQ multiplex PCR reads in MiXCR, one entry per CDR3 protein. The sample contains 150,000 to 190,000 distinct CDR3 sequences, roughly 95% of which appear only once. Sequenced: CD8+ T cells from PBMCs. The receptors come from a human donor with multiple sclerosis.

The V and J genes are TRBV2 and TRBJ2-3; a weak D match, TRBD2 (5 bases). CDR3 length equals 11 residues. The germline CDR1 and CDR2 sequences are SNHLY and FYNNEI. The germline V and J ends were trimmed by 3 bases and 10 bases, with 8 bases remaining between them. CDR3 sequence (DNA): TGTGCCAGCAGTGAGGCGGAGGCGCAGTATTTT. It specifies CASSEAEAQYF.

J is TRBJ1-1 and V is TRBV12-3 or TRBV12-4; D is perhaps TRBD1 (5 bases). Trimming left V 7 bases short and J 5 bases short, with 11 bases between. This CDR3 contains 12 residues. This CDR3 reads CASTSGATEAFF. In nucleotides, the CDR3 is TGTGCCAGCACCTCCGGGGCGACTGAAGCTTTCTTT.

This chain connects TRBV9 to TRBJ2-7; a possible D gene is TRBD1 (6 bases). The germline V gene has CDR1 SGDLS and CDR2 YYNGEE. The CDR3 is 14 residues long. Trimming shortened V by 0 bases and J by 5 bases, and 12 bases separated the two germline ends. DNA of the CDR3: TGTGCCAGCAGCGTAGACCAGGGGCCCAACGAGCAGTACTTC. Translated, it gives CASSVDQGPNEQYF.

The V and J genes are TRBV20-1 and TRBJ2-5, with D perhaps TRBD2 (5 bases). This CDR3 has 12 amino acids. Germline assignment: CDR1 DFQATT and CDR2 SNEGSKA (reference sequence). Between the trimmed V and J ends, which lost 6 bases and 2 bases, there was a span of 10 bases. The CDR3 coding sequence is TGCAGTGCCCCGGACTTGCAAGAGACCCAGTACTTC. Encoded protein: CSAPDLQETQYF.

The rearrangement joins TRBV7-9 to TRBJ1-2; TRBD1 matches 10 bases. V gave up 4 bases and J gave up 7 bases; unmatched junction bases: 6. The length of the CDR3 is 14 residues. Germline CDR1 SEHNR, CDR2 FQNEAQ (reference sequence). The CDR3 DNA reads as TGTGCCAGCAGCTCGACAGGGGGCCCGTCTGGCTACACCTTC. Protein product: CASSSTGGPSGYTF.

The V gene is TRBV6-2 or TRBV6-3, the J gene TRBJ2-7, with D possibly TRBD1 on 7 matching bases. V shed 2 bases and J shed 2 bases, with 19 bases lying between them. Germline assignment: CDR1 MNHEY and CDR2 SVGEGT. The CDR3 extends over 17 amino acids. In DNA form, the CDR3 reads TGTGCCAGCAGTTACCCCGGGACAGAACTAGCACCCTACGAGCAGTACTTC. This translates into CASSYPGTELAPYEQYF.

V is TRBV5-1 and J is TRBJ2-7; D remains ambiguous. Germline V lookup: CDR1 SGHRS, CDR2 YFSETQ. This CDR3 spans 13 amino acids. The V end was cut by 1 base, the J end by 3 bases, with 8 bases between. CDR3 nucleotide sequence: TGCGCCAGCAGCTTGAACGAGAACTACGAGCAGTACTTC. This sequence encodes CASSLNENYEQYF. The full variable domain, its missing parts supplied by reference TRBV5-1 and TRBJ2-7, is KAGVTQTPRYLIKTRGQQVTLSCSPISGHRSVSWYQQTPGQGLQFLFEYFSETQRNKGNFPGRFSGRQFSNSRSEMNVSTLELGDSALYLCASSLNENYEQYFGPGTRLTVT.

The chain uses TRBV29-1 and TRBJ1-2, with D tentatively TRBD1 (5 bases). Germline CDR1 and CDR2: SQVTM and ANQGSEA. V was pared by 0 bases and J by 7 bases, with 15 bases between. This CDR3 is built from 14 residues. The CDR3 spells CSVEDRRGSGGYTF. CDR3 coding DNA: TGCAGCGTTGAAGATCGAAGGGGATCCGGTGGCTACACCTTC.

The chain uses TRBV3-1 and TRBJ1-2, with D perhaps TRBD1 (6 bases). The CDR3 spans 14 residues. CDR1 LGHDT and CDR2 YNNKEL come from the germline V gene (reference sequence). The V and J ends lost 1 base and 5 bases respectively, with 11 bases between them. DNA of the CDR3: TGTGCCAGCAGCCAAGGGGCAGGGGAATATGGCTACACCTTC. Protein sequence: CASSQGAGEYGYTF.

V is TRBV4-1 and J is TRBJ1-2; TRBD1 is a possible D gene (6 bases). The V and J ends lost 2 bases and 3 bases respectively, with 13 bases between them. The CDR3 has 15 amino acids. Germline V gene sequence: CDR1 MGHRA, CDR2 YSYEKL. CDR3 nucleotide sequence: TGCGCCAGCAGCCAAACCCAACAGGGCTACTATGGCTACACCTTC. Its translation is CASSQTQQGYYGYTF.

This clonotype was seen once. This sequence joins TRBV7-9 and TRBJ1-4, with D maybe TRBD1 (5 bases). Germline V gene lookup returns CDR1 SEHNR and CDR2 FQNEAQ (reference sequence). The CDR3 spans 15 residues. Trimming took off 4 bases at V and 8 bases at J, with 17 bases between the two ends. CDR3 sequence reads: CASSYSTALGEKLFF. DNA of the CDR3: TGTGCCAGCAGCTACTCGACAGCCCTGGGGGAAAAACTGTTTTTT.

The rearrangement joins TRBV20-1 to TRBJ2-1; TRBD1 aligns across 11 bases. V was clipped by 6 bases and J by 4 bases; unmatched bases: 5. The CDR3 totals 14 residues. Per germline, CDR1 DFQATT and CDR2 SNEGSKA (reference sequence). The CDR3 sequence: CSATGQGAYNEQFF. CDR3 DNA sequence: TGCAGTGCGACCGGACAGGGGGCGTACAATGAGCAGTTCTTC.

The V and J genes are TRBV29-1 and TRBJ2-2; D gene uncertain. Between the trimmed V and J ends, which lost 3 bases and 5 bases, there was a span of 7 bases. The CDR3 totals 12 residues. Germline V gives CDR1 SQVTM, CDR2 ANQGSEA. The CDR3: CSVDFSTGELFF. The CDR3 nucleotides are TGCAGCGTTGACTTCAGTACCGGGGAGCTGTTTTTT.

This chain uses TRBV28 with TRBJ1-2; no clear D gene. Deletions cut 4 bases from V and 5 bases from J, with 8 bases between. The CDR3 sequence is 12 residues long. Germline V lookup: CDR1 MDHEN, CDR2 SYDVKM. The CDR3 spells CASSYPKYGYTF. Written as DNA, the CDR3 is TGTGCCAGCAGTTACCCCAAATATGGCTACACCTTC.

The V call is TRBV23-1, the J call TRBJ2-7; the D gene is possibly TRBD1 (6 bases). TRBV23-1 belongs to the ORF category, with a function that is uncertain. The V end was cut by 8 bases, the J end by 0 bases, with 14 bases between. This CDR3 region has 14 residues. The CDR3 region has the DNA TGCGCCAGCGAGAGACAGGTCAGCTCCTACGAGCAGTACGTC. Translation: CASERQVSSYEQYV.

The chain has TRBV27 and TRBJ1-1, with a tentative D call TRBD1 (6 bases). The CDR3 sequence is 15 residues long. From germline, CDR1 is MNHEY and CDR2 SMNVEV (reference sequence). The ends were cut back, 2 bases at V and 3 bases at J, with 13 bases in the middle. The CDR3 DNA sequence: TGTGCCAGCAGTTTACAGGGGTCTAGGGACACTGAAGCTTTCTTT. This gives the protein CASSLQGSRDTEAFF.

The CDR3 DNA is TGTGCCACCAGTGGCTCCACAGGGGACGGTGAGCAGTTCTTC. Amino acid sequence: CATSGSTGDGEQFF. V and J are TRBV24-1 and TRBJ2-1, with 7 positions matching TRBD1. This CDR3 has 14 residues. With V trimmed by 5 bases and J by 9 bases, 9 bases remained unmatched. Germline values: CDR1 KGHDR, CDR2 SFDVKD.

The chain has TRBV15 and TRBJ1-2; TRBD1 aligns across 12 bases. Germline V CDR1 and CDR2: LNHNV, YYDKDF (reference sequence). J lost 7 bases, V lost 4 bases, and 4 bases had no gene match. CDR3 length equals 14 residues. The CDR3 loop reads CATSTGQGAFGYTF. The CDR3 DNA follows: TGTGCCACCAGCACGGGACAGGGGGCGTTTGGCTACACCTTC.

The rearrangement uses TRBV7-9 and TRBJ2-7; D is perhaps TRBD1 (5 bases). CDR1 and CDR2 (germline): SEHNR, FQNEAQ (reference sequence). This CDR3 region has 14 residues. V lost 3 bases to trimming and J lost 4 bases, with 13 bases between them. CDR3 DNA: TGTGCCAGCAGCTTGGGGCCAGGGATGTACGAGCAGTACGTC. This gives the protein CASSLGPGMYEQYV.

The V and J genes are TRBV27 and TRBJ2-7, with D unresolved. There are 12 residues in the CDR3. In germline, CDR1 is MNHEY, CDR2 SMNVEV (reference sequence). Deletions cut 3 bases from V and 6 bases from J, with 9 bases between. The CDR3 coding sequence is TGTGCCAGCAGTTTCCTGTGGGGCGAGCAGTACTTC. Translation gives CASSFLWGEQYF.

V and J are TRBV29-1 and TRBJ2-2, with TRBD2 matching 15 bases. The CDR3 spans 19 residues. The V gene end was trimmed by 7 bases and the J gene end by 3 bases; junction bases not matched to a gene: 15. CDR1 is SQVTM and CDR2 is ANQGSEA in the germline V gene. DNA for the CDR3: TGCAGCGCCTCGGGACTAGCGGGGGGCAAAATCACGGACACCGGGGAGCTGTTTTTT. It translates to CSASGLAGGKITDTGELFF.

The V and J genes are TRBV7-8 and TRBJ2-1, with 10 bases lining up with TRBD2. The junction had 5 bases not matched to a gene; V was cut back by 1 base and J by 5 bases. The CDR3 extends over 16 amino acids. Germline values: CDR1 SGHVS, CDR2 FQNEAQ. CDR3 region: CASSLDPLAGHNEQFF. The CDR3 DNA follows: TGTGCCAGCAGCTTAGACCCACTAGCGGGGCACAATGAGCAGTTCTTC.